The rows below give T cell receptor beta chains drawn from one sample of a study of blood T cell repertoires in COVID-19. Using immunoSEQ multiplex PCR, the repertoire was profiled, and TCRdb retains in-frame clones only, with some absent. The sample has 150,000 to 180,000 clones, 80% to 90% seen once; the top ten hold roughly 14%. Sequenced material: peripheral blood. These receptor sequences come from a woman in her 40s with acute or convalescent COVID-19. Each CDR3 is given with its conserved first and last residue. Fields, in order: D gene, J gene, clone size, CDR3 length, V gene, CDR3 protein, CDR3 DNA. D genes are given only for firm matches. Expanded clones are given a class, and other clones once, few, many or no size at all.

>NA|TRBJ1-2|NA|12|TRBV6-1
CASSERGGGYTF
TGTGCCAGCAGTGAAAGAGGAGGAGGCTACACCTTC
>TRBD2|TRBJ2-4|NA|15|TRBV19
CASSSSGGAGDIQYF
TGTGCCAGTAGTTCCTCGGGGGGGGCCGGGGACATTCAGTACTTC
>TRBD1|TRBJ2-5|NA|21|TRBV19
CASSIDLRGRTGGLRGETQYF
TGTGCCAGTAGTATAGATCTTAGGGGGCGGACAGGGGGCCTCCGGGGAGAGACCCAGTACTTC
>NA|TRBJ2-3|NA|13|TRBV29-1
CSVERTSTDTQYF
TGCAGCGTTGAGAGAACTAGCACAGATACGCAGTATTTT
>TRBD2|TRBJ2-1|few|16|TRBV3-1/TRBV3-2
CASSPLAGGPNNEQFF
TGTGCCAGCAGCCCCTTAGCGGGGGGGCCGAACAATGAGCAGTTCTTC
>NA|TRBJ2-1|NA|11|TRBV28
CATTDYNEQFF
TGTGCCACCACTGACTACAATGAGCAGTTCTTC
>NA|TRBJ2-7|NA|14|TRBV5-1
CASSLALAGDEQYF
TGCGCCAGCAGCTTGGCACTAGCTGGGGACGAGCAGTACTTC
>NA|TRBJ1-3|NA|18|TRBV3-1/TRBV3-2
CASSQDHPQQSSGNTIYF
TGTGCCAGCAGCCAAGATCATCCCCAACAGAGCTCTGGAAACACCATATATTTT
>NA|TRBJ2-1|NA|11|TRBV11-3
CASGRGNEQFF
TGTGCCAGCGGGCGTGGCAATGAGCAGTTCTTC
>TRBD1|TRBJ2-7|NA|15|TRBV5-1
CASSFGTGGFYEQYF
TGCGCCAGCAGCTTTGGGACAGGGGGCTTCTACGAGCAGTACTTC
>NA|TRBJ1-6|NA|17|TRBV5-1
CASSSFPGLQVDSPLHF
TGCGCCAGCAGCTCCTTCCCGGGCTTACAGGTAGACTCACCCCTCCACTTT
>TRBD1|TRBJ2-7|NA|15|TRBV7-2
CASSSAGTVEGEQYF
TGTGCCAGCAGCTCGGCCGGGACAGTAGAGGGGGAGCAGTACTTC
>TRBD2|TRBJ2-5|NA|19|TRBV5-6
CASRLEISSGILPQETQYF
TGTGCCAGCAGGTTGGAGATCTCTAGCGGCATCCTGCCACAAGAGACCCAGTACTTC
>NA|TRBJ2-1|NA|16|TRBV9
CASSVDGGRLIDEQFF
TGTGCCAGCAGCGTAGATGGGGGCCGGTTAATCGATGAGCAGTTCTTC
>TRBD2|TRBJ2-1|NA|15|TRBV3-1/TRBV3-2
CASSHSGRNYNEQFF
TGTGCCAGCAGCCATAGCGGGAGGAATTACAATGAGCAGTTCTTC
>TRBD1|TRBJ2-6|NA|17|TRBV30
CAWSRDRTSSGANVLTF
TGTGCCTGGAGTCGGGACAGGACCTCCTCTGGGGCCAACGTCCTGACTTTC
>NA|TRBJ2-1|NA|13|TRBV5-1
CASSLGRVGEQFF
TGCGCCAGCAGCTTGGGCAGGGTGGGTGAGCAGTTCTTC
>TRBD2|TRBJ2-5|NA|14|TRBV6-2/TRBV6-3
CASSYTGRGETQYF
TGTGCCAGCAGTTACACCGGGAGGGGTGAGACCCAGTACTTC
>NA|TRBJ2-1|NA|12|TRBV24-1
CATSDSFNEQFF
TGTGCCACCAGTGATTCCTTCAATGAGCAGTTCTTC
>TRBD1|TRBJ1-1|NA|14|TRBV7-9
CASREGAGGTEAFF
TGTGCCAGCAGAGAAGGGGCAGGGGGCACTGAAGCTTTCTTT
>TRBD1|TRBJ2-1|NA|15|TRBV6-4
CASSTGTGGIYEQFF
TGTGCCAGCAGCACCGGGACAGGGGGTATCTATGAGCAGTTCTTC
>NA|TRBJ2-7|NA|12|TRBV6-5
CASSYAGYEQYF
TGTGCCAGCAGTTACGCGGGGTACGAGCAGTACTTC
>TRBD1|TRBJ2-3|NA|17|TRBV7-2
CASSLGLGTGVTDTQYF
TGTGCCAGCAGCTTAGGTCTTGGGACAGGGGTAACAGATACGCAGTATTTT
>TRBD2|TRBJ2-3|NA|17|TRBV9
CASSVGQGGGGTDTQYF
TGTGCCAGCAGCGTAGGCCAAGGTGGGGGGGGCACAGATACGCAGTATTTT
>TRBD2|TRBJ2-7|NA|15|TRBV9
CASSVGGTSKLEQYF
TGTGCCAGCAGCGTAGGGGGGACTAGCAAGCTCGAGCAGTACTTC
>NA|TRBJ2-3|NA|16|TRBV19
CASNPKGTGSTDTQYF
TGTGCCAGTAACCCGAAAGGGACTGGGAGCACAGATACGCAGTATTTT
>TRBD1|TRBJ2-7|once|17|TRBV5-4
CASSAGQGGRLLYEQYF
TGTGCCAGCAGCGCGGGACAGGGGGGTAGGTTGCTCTACGAGCAGTACTTC
>NA|TRBJ2-7|NA|13|TRBV7-9
CASRWRDGREQYF
TGTGCCAGCAGATGGAGGGATGGTCGCGAGCAGTACTTC
>NA|TRBJ2-1|NA|13|TRBV19
CASSLSTVAEQFF
TGTGCCAGTAGTCTGAGCACTGTAGCTGAGCAGTTCTTC
>TRBD2|TRBJ2-2|NA|15|TRBV7-9
CASSAGLTGAGELFF
TGTGCCAGCAGCGCGGGACTAACCGGTGCCGGGGAGCTGTTTTTT
>TRBD1|TRBJ2-6|NA|18|TRBV5-6
CASSLHTGAYSGANVLTF
TGTGCCAGCAGCTTGCATACAGGGGCATACTCTGGGGCCAACGTCCTGACTTTC
>TRBD1|TRBJ1-4|NA|13|TRBV19
CASSGDSNEKLFF
TGTGCCAGTAGTGGGGACAGTAATGAAAAACTGTTTTTT
>TRBD2|TRBJ2-3|once|14|TRBV29-1
CSVQNSGSTDTQYF
TGCAGCGTTCAGAATAGCGGGAGCACAGATACGCAGTATTTT
>TRBD1|TRBJ1-4|NA|13|TRBV12-3/TRBV12-4
CASSWDREEKLFF
TGTGCCAGCAGCTGGGACAGGGAAGAAAAACTGTTTTTT
>NA|TRBJ1-3|NA|18|TRBV20-1
CSASTDTLASLSGNTIYF
TGCAGTGCTAGTACGGACACACTAGCCTCCCTCTCTGGAAACACCATATATTTT
>TRBD1|TRBJ1-4|NA|15|TRBV28
CASSPDRVSNEKLFF
TGTGCCAGCAGCCCCGACAGGGTCTCTAATGAAAAACTGTTTTTT
>NA|TRBJ2-3|NA|17|TRBV7-2
CASSLEAGLAGSDTQYF
TGTGCCAGCAGCTTAGAGGCCGGACTCGCGGGTTCAGATACGCAGTATTTT
>TRBD1|TRBJ2-7|NA|12|TRBV12-3/TRBV12-4
CASSLTGGEQYF
TGTGCCAGCAGTTTGACAGGGGGCGAGCAGTACTTC
>TRBD2|TRBJ2-7|NA|13|TRBV6-5
CAARLAGAYEQYF
TGTGCCGCCCGACTAGCGGGCGCCTACGAGCAGTACTTC
>TRBD1|TRBJ1-4|NA|18|TRBV7-9
CASSLEDRGRPTNEKLFF
TGTGCCAGCAGCTTAGAGGACAGGGGGCGGCCAACTAATGAAAAACTGTTTTTT
>NA|TRBJ1-1|NA|14|TRBV7-9
CASSGGGPNTEAFF
TGTGCCAGCAGCGGTGGAGGCCCAAACACTGAAGCTTTCTTT
>NA|TRBJ2-3|NA|14|TRBV28
CASSSAGKLDTQYF
TGTGCCAGCAGCTCGGCGGGGAAGTTAGATACGCAGTATTTT
>TRBD2|TRBJ2-3|NA|15|TRBV11-2
CASSTERGGLDTQYF
TGTGCCAGCAGCACCGAGCGGGGGGGATTGGATACGCAGTATTTT
>TRBD1|TRBJ2-6|NA|16|TRBV7-9
CASSIPTGTGANVLTF
TGTGCCAGCAGCATACCGACAGGGACTGGGGCCAACGTCCTGACTTTC
>NA|TRBJ2-3|NA|15|TRBV4-1
CASSQDFLSTDTQYF
TGCGCCAGCAGCCAAGACTTTCTCAGCACAGATACGCAGTATTTT
>NA|TRBJ1-6|NA|13|TRBV29-1
CSVGGSNNSPLHF
TGCAGCGTTGGCGGTAGTAATAATTCACCCCTCCACTTT
>TRBD1|TRBJ2-5|NA|13|TRBV5-1
CASSLQGGETQYF
TGCGCCAGCAGCTTACAGGGGGGAGAGACCCAGTACTTC
>TRBD1|TRBJ1-5|NA|16|TRBV27
CASRAKGAFSNQPQHF
TGTGCCAGCAGGGCAAAGGGGGCCTTTAGCAATCAGCCCCAGCATTTT